This TCR beta chain was captured by sequencing in a study of blood T cells in healthy people across ages. CDR1 is DFQATT and CDR2 is SNEGSKA in the germline V gene (reference sequence). The CDR3 loop spans 12 amino acids. V lost 6 bases and J lost 9, with 15 bases in between. A second 7 to 11 cycle PCR used barcoded and J-beta primers. TCRdb ran MiXCR on the 5' RACE reads and lists one entry per CDR3 protein. The table records about 580,000 distinct CDR3 sequences, around 48% of them present only once. The material sequenced was blood. The chain links TRBV20-1 to TRBJ1-5, with D possibly TRBD1 on 5 matching bases. This receptor was identified in a man older than 75 in good health. CDR3 bases: TGCAGTGCACCGGGACCCGGAGGGCCCCAGCATTTT. It translates to CSAPGPGGPQHF.